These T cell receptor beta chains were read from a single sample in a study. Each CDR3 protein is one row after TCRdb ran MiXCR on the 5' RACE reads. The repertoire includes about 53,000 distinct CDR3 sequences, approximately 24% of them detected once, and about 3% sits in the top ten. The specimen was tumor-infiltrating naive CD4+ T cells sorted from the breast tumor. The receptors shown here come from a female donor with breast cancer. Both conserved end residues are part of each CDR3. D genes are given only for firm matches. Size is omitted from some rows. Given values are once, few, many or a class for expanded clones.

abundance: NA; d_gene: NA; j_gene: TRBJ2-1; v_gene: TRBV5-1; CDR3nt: TGCGCCAGCAGGTCAGGGGCTGGTGAGCAGTTCTTC; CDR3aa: CASRSGAGEQFF
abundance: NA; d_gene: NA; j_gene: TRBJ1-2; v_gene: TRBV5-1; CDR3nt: TGCGCCAGCAGCCTGGACGGGGTGAAGGGCTACACCTTC; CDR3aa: CASSLDGVKGYTF
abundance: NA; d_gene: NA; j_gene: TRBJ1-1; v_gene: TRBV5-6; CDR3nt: TGTGCCAGCAGCTTGGTAGGAATTTCTCCTAACACTGAAGCTTTCTTT; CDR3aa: CASSLVGISPNTEAFF
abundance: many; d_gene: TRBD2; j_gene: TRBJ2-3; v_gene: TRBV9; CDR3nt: TGTGCCAGCAGCGCTAGCGGGAGTGACACAGATACGCAGTATTTT; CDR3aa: CASSASGSDTDTQYF
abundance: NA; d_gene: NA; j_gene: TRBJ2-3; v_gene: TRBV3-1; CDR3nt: TGTGCCAGCAGCCAAGCGGGGGTCAATACGCAGTATTTT; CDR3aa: CASSQAGVNTQYF
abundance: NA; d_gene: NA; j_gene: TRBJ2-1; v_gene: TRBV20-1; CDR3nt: TGCAGTGCCCGTAGCCTTTCGAGGGTTGAGCAGTTCTTC; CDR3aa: CSARSLSRVEQFF
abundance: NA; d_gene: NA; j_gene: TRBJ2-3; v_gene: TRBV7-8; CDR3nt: TGTGCCAGCGTTATCAGGAGGGCCGGGTTCCGAACGCTTAATACGCAGTATTTT; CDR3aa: CASVIRRAGFRTLNTQYF
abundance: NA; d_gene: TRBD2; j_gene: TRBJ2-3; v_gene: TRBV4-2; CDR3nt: TGTGCCAGCAGCCAAGATATCGCGGGGGGTACTGATACGCAGTATTTT; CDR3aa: CASSQDIAGGTDTQYF
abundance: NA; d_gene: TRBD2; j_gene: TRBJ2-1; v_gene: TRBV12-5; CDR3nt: TGTGCTAGTGGGAGGACTAGCGGGAGTATAAATGAGCAGTCCTTC; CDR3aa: CASGRTSGSINEQSF
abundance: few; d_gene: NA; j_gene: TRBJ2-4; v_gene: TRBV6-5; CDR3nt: TGTGCCAGCTTAGGTGGAGGGGCCAAAAACATTCAGTACTTC; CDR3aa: CASLGGGAKNIQYF
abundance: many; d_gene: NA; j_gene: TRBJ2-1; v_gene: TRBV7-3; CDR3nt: TGTGCCAGCAGCTTATGGGGCAATGAGCAGTTCTTC; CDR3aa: CASSLWGNEQFF
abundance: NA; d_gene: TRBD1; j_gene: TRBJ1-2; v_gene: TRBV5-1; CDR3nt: TGCGCCAGCTCAGGGGGTACCTATGGCTACACCTTC; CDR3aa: CASSGGTYGYTF
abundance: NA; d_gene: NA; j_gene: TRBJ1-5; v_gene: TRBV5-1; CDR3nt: TGCGCCAGCAGCTTGGGAACGAGCGGGGATCAGCCCCAGCATTTT; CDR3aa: CASSLGTSGDQPQHF
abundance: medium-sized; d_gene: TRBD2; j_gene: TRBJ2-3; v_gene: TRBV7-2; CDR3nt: TGTGCCAGCAGCTTAAGCGGACTAGGCACAGATACGCAGTATTTT; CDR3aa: CASSLSGLGTDTQYF
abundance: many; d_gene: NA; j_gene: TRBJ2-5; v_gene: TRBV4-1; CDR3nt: TGCGCCAGCAGCCCGGCGGTGCAGCGGCGGAAAGAGACCCAGTACTTC; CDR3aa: CASSPAVQRRKETQYF
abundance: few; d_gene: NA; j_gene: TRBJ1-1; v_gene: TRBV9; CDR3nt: TGTGCCAGCAGCCCTTCGGGAGGAACGAACACTGAAGCTTTCTTT; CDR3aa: CASSPSGGTNTEAFF
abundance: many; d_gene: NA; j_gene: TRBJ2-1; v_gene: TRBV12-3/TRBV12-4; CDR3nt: TGTGCCAGCAGTTTTGATGGCTGGCCCAACCTTAACAATGAGCAGTTCTTC; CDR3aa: CASSFDGWPNLNNEQFF
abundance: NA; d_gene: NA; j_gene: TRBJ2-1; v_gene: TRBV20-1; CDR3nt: TGCAGTGCTAGGGCTCCGAGCTCCTACAATGAGCAGTTCTTC; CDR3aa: CSARAPSSYNEQFF
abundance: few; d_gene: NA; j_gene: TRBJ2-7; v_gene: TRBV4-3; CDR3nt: TGCGCCAGCAGCCGCTCCCCCTACGAGCAGTACTTC; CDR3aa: CASSRSPYEQYF
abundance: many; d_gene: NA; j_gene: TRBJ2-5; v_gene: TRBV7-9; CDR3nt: TGTGCCAGCAGCCCCCGCTCCCAGAACCACCGTTTCCAAGAGACCCAGTACTTC; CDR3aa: CASSPRSQNHRFQETQYF
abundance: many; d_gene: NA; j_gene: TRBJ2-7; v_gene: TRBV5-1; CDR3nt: TGCGCCAGCAGTGAGGAGGGAGCTGGGAAGCAGTACTTC; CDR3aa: CASSEEGAGKQYF
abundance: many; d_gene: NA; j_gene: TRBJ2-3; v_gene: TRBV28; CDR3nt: TGTGCCAGCAGTTTGTCAGGCTCCCTTACGCAGTATTTT; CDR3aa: CASSLSGSLTQYF
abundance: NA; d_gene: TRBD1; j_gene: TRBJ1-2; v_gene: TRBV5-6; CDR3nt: TGTGCCAGCAGCTGGGACCGGGACAGGGGATATGGCTACACCTTC; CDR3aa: CASSWDRDRGYGYTF
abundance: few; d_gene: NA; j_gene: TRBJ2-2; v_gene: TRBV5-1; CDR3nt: TGCGCCAGCAGCTTCCAGGGGGGCTCGAACACCGGGGAGCTGTTTTTT; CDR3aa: CASSFQGGSNTGELFF
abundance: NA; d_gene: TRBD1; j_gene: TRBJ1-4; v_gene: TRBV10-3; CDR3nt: TGTGCCATCAGTGAGTCGATTCGGGACAGCCATGAAAAACTGTTTTTT; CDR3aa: CAISESIRDSHEKLFF
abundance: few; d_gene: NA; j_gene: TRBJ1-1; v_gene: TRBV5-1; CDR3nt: TGCGCCAGCAGCCTGTATGGTGGGAACACTGAAGCTTTCTTT; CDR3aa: CASSLYGGNTEAFF
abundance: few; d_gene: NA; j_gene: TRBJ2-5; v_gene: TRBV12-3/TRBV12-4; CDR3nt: TGTGCCAGCAGTTTATGGGACACCCTGAAGGAGACCCAGTACTTC; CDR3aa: CASSLWDTLKETQYF